This T cell receptor beta chain was identified during a study of regulatory T cells in long-lasting Graves disease (dated by TCRdb to 2020 to 2022). With regard to the full study: Newly diagnosed Graves' disease patients had taken antithyroid drugs for less than 3 months. Peripheral blood TCR sequencing and RNA sequencing compared persistent Graves' disease patients with newly diagnosed Graves' disease patients. A total of 33 samples were covered by TCR sequencing, comprising some 13 persistent and 20 or so newly diagnosed Graves' disease patients. The study took place in China and was registered as a clinical trial. Beyond this particular receptor, the publication reports: Sequencing and analysis were limited to the TCR beta chain. The small sample size was acknowledged by the authors as a limitation that may reduce accuracy. Compared with newly diagnosed patients, persistent Graves' disease patients had lower TCR Shannon entropy and fewer highly expanded clones, which suggests clonal expansion. Only peripheral blood was studied, because thyroid tissue, the primary lesion, was inaccessible. A larger number of public clonotypes was shared among persistent patients (fewer than 3,000) than among newly diagnosed patients (roughly 980). Preferential use of TRBV28, TRBJ1-2 and TRBJ2-5 was observed in persistent disease, whereas TRBV20-1 and TRBJ2-1 were favored in newly diagnosed disease.

Libraries came from multiplex PCR. The sequencer listed for this sample is Illumina HiSeq 4000. CDR3 regions were amplified by Arm-PCR with iRepertoire HTBI primers to construct TCR beta libraries. Before sequencing, the PCR products went through gel purification. The published analysis was carried out like this. A total of fewer than 80 TRBV and approximately 15 TRBJ segments were identified across samples and were used for gene usage analysis of CDR3 amino acid clonotypes. COPE and FqMerger were used to merge filtered high-quality paired reads into contigs. Contigs were aligned with BLAST to IMGT TRBV, TRBD and TRBJ reference genes, and CDR3 was defined per IMGT. Any clonotype with a frequency above 0.1% was counted as a highly expanded clone. Repertoire diversity was measured by Shannon entropy, and V-J evenness by the Gini coefficient. Public clonotypes were defined as clonotypes shared by more than one individual. TCRdb redid the processing of the public reads, applying fastp at Q25 and MiXCR, and retained in-frame beta chains. Every entry covers one CDR3 protein and lists the most common genes and DNA from its rows. The V and J calls were not made by the authors but by TCRdb's processing. This sample comprises 440,000 or so distinct CDR3 sequences, about 16% of them detected only once. The ten largest clones take up 16% of the sample.

The time point tag for this specimen amounts to: newly diagnosed GD, antithyroid drugs for less than 3 months. RNA was extracted from PBMCs in TRIzol for both TCR sequencing and RNA sequencing. The diagnosis of Graves' disease was made according to American Thyroid Association guidelines. Recruitment of patients was carried out at an endocrinology department in Xi'an, China. Each patient gave 8.5 to 9.5 milliliters of peripheral blood, collected in an EDTA anticoagulant tube. Ficoll Paque Plus density gradient separation was used to isolate PBMCs, and no further T cell sorting was performed. An Agilent 2100 Bioanalyzer and agarose gel were used to check RNA quality, while a NanoDrop 2000 measured RNA concentration. Many counts were recorded for this clonotype. Its binding antigen is unknown. No per-base quality is available; no much larger clone lies one base away. Deletion took 3 bases off V and 2 bases off J, with a span of 14 bases between the germline ends. The CDR3 measures 15 amino acids from cysteine to phenylalanine. The only DNA kept is the CDR3, 45 bases in frame from the first base. The germline V gene supplies CDR1 LGHNT and CDR2 FRNRAP.

These data were also reused for a study on T cells in Graves' hyperthyroidism and ophthalmopathy. Looking at the second paper: Stable Graves' hyperthyroidism was defined as no progression to ophthalmopathy during 18 months of follow-up. Hyperthyroidism patients were newly diagnosed, had a disease duration of under 2 months, and were aged 18 to 65 years. Exclusion was applied to patients with uncontrolled infections, other autoimmune diseases, pregnancy or lactation. Clinical symptoms, serum thyroxine and TRAb, thyroid ultrasound, and orbital computed tomography formed the basis for the diagnoses. The TCR CDR3 was subjected to a first round of RT-PCR using the HTBI primer set and the Qiagen OneStep RT-PCR kit. Most expanded thyroid clonotypes (frequency above 0.001) were also detected in blood, a finding suggesting that blood repertoires may reflect thyroid immune responses. A 13 V-J signature model separated ophthalmopathy from stable hyperthyroidism, with roughly 88% sensitivity and roughly 82% specificity in cross-validation and 80%/75% in testing. In validation, the model predicted progression to ophthalmopathy with 55% to 71% sensitivity and less than 80% specificity, a median of approximately 6.5 months before onset. To identify TCR V-J signatures that set the groups apart, the researchers used a discovery cohort of 95 to 100 patients, made up of approximately 43 with Graves' ophthalmopathy and approximately 57 with stable Graves' hyperthyroidism. Prospective prediction of ophthalmopathy was tested in an independent validation cohort consisting of some 19 hyperthyroidism patients and around 16 patients who later progressed to ophthalmopathy. The approximately 98 discovery patients were randomly divided into training and test sets at a 7:3 ratio. In addition, the study compared T-cell repertoires in thyroid tissue and in blood from roughly six Graves' hyperthyroidism patients. Once sampling was done, hyperthyroidism patients were given methimazole at a starting dose of 30 mg daily, whereas ophthalmopathy patients were given high-dose intravenous methylprednisolone. Libraries were constructed in a second round of multiplex PCR, after which size selection and purification were carried out. Libraries were sequenced paired-end with 100 bp reads on an Illumina HiSeq2000. SOAPnuke was used to process the raw data, with reads discarded if the reads contained adapters or uncalled bases, had a mean Phred below 15, or lacked an exact constant-primer or identifier match. High-quality paired reads were merged with COPE v1.2.5, and unique nucleotide sequences were defined as clonotypes. MiTCR v1.1 was used to align clonotypes to the IMGT TRBV, TRBD and TRBJ reference segments. The analysis included only V-J combinations with a frequency above 0.0001, which together covered 99% to 99.2% of the repertoires. The TCS score was defined as F50 (clonal expansion) divided by E x V (chaos), with BLOSUM62-based TCRdist calculated between CDR3 peptides within each V-J. Welch's t-statistics and random forest reduced approximately 520 V-J features to 13, which were used in a naive Bayes classifier (R e1071). No statistical method was used to set the sample size in advance, and investigators knew the group allocation. The paper describes TCR Vbeta CDR3 sequencing of 130 to 150 peripheral blood samples, made up of roughly 40 ophthalmopathy patients, approximately 73 hyperthyroidism patients and about 17 progressor patients.

The rearranged chain carries TRBV12-5 and TRBJ2-7; a tentative D match to TRBD2 spans 5 bases. The clonotype was recovered from a young woman with Graves disease. Donor details come from another sample of the same person, matched by shared clones. The source material was peripheral blood mononuclear cells (PBMCs), sampled at new diagnosis, from a patient treated with antithyroid drugs. The nucleotide sequence reads as follows: TGTGCTAGTGGTTTAGGAGGTACAGCGACCTACGAGCAGTACTTC. This sequence encodes CASGLGGTATYEQYF.